A selection of T cell receptor beta chains follows, all from one sample in a study of T cells in Graves' hyperthyroidism and ophthalmopathy. TCRdb passed the multiplex PCR reads through MiXCR, listing each CDR3 protein once. The repertoire consists of around 500,000 distinct CDR3 sequences, with about 16% occurring once and the leading ten covering 25% to 35%. The sequencing input was blood. Receptors were obtained from a woman in her 30s with Graves' ophthalmopathy. Both conserved end residues are part of each CDR3. Each record gives: D gene, clone size, V gene, J gene, CDR3 DNA, CDR3 protein. A D gene is named only where the DNA matches it firmly. Size tells how often a clone was seen (once, few, many) or the class of an expanded clone, and some rows leave it out.

.	.	TRBV20-1	TRBJ1-1	TGCAGTGCTAGAGATCGAGTAGCAAAAAGGGCTTTCTTT	CSARDRVAKRAFF
.	many	TRBV3-1	TRBJ2-5	TGTGCCAGCAGCCAGGGGGGAGCTGAGACCCAGTACTTC	CASSQGGAETQYF
.	.	TRBV12-3/TRBV12-4	TRBJ2-2	TGTGCCAGCAGTCCCCAGATGACCGGGGAGCTGTTTTTT	CASSPQMTGELFF
.	many	TRBV28	TRBJ2-7	TGTGCCAGCAGTTCCCCCCGTTTCCCCTACGAGCAGTACTTC	CASSSPRFPYEQYF
.	few	TRBV19	TRBJ2-3	TGTGCCAGTAGAACCGACTACCAGGGAAACACAGATACGCAGTATTTT	CASRTDYQGNTDTQYF
TRBD1	many	TRBV27	TRBJ2-7	TGTGCCAGCAGTTCCGTGACAGGGTGGTACGAGCAGTACTTC	CASSSVTGWYEQYF
TRBD1	.	TRBV14	TRBJ1-5	TGTGCCAGCAGCCAAGCGGGACAGGGTCAGCCCCAGCATTTT	CASSQAGQGQPQHF
TRBD1	many	TRBV10-3	TRBJ1-2	TGTGCCATCAGAACATTCCGGGACAGGGGGAACTATGGCTACACCTTC	CAIRTFRDRGNYGYTF
TRBD1	many	TRBV28	TRBJ2-7	TGTGCCAGCAGTACCGGGACAGTGATCTCCTACGAGCAGTACTTC	CASSTGTVISYEQYF
.	.	TRBV20-1	TRBJ2-4	TGCAGTGAAAGGGGTTTAGCCAAAAACATTCAGTACTTC	CSERGLAKNIQYF
TRBD1	.	TRBV7-3	TRBJ1-4	TGTGCCAGCAGCCCAGGGACAGGGTTGTGGGAAAAACTGTTTTTT	CASSPGTGLWEKLFF
TRBD1	many	TRBV29-1	TRBJ1-2	TGCAGCGACAGGGGTGAAGGGTTTGGCTACACCTTC	CSDRGEGFGYTF
.	.	TRBV7-2	TRBJ2-2	TGTGCCAGCAGCTTAGGCATGCTTAGACTCACCGGGGAGCTGTTTTTT	CASSLGMLRLTGELFF
.	many	TRBV20-1	TRBJ2-7	TGCAGTGCGAACCCAGACGGGGGCCCCTACGAGCAGTACTTC	CSANPDGGPYEQYF
.	few	TRBV6-2/TRBV6-3	TRBJ2-7	TGTGCCAGCGAACGCTGGGGGTCGGACGAGCAGTACTTC	CASERWGSDEQYF